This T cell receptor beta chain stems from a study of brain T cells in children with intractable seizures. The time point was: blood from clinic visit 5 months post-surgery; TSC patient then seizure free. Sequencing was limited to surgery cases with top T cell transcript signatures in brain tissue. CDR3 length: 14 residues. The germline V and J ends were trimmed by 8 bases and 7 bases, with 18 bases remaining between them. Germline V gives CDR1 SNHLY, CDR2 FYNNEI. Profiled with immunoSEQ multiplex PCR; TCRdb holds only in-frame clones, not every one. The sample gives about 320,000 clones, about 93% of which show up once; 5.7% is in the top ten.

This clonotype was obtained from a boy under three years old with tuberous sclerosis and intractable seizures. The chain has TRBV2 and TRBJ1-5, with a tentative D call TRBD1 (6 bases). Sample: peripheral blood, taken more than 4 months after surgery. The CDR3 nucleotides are TGTGCCAGCGGGGGGTGGGGGCTCCGGCAGCCCCAGCATTTT. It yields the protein CASGGWGLRQPQHF.